The 29 T cell receptor beta chains listed next were all sequenced from one sample in a study of cytomegalovirus exposure and HLA in healthy donors. PCR was performed using 60 Vbeta and 13 Jbeta primers. Method: immunoSEQ multiplex PCR; TCRdb's copy keeps in-frame clones and lacks some. In the table there are some 91,000 clones, 78% of which are singletons. Source material: PBMCs. The receptors were gathered from a woman aged 55-75 years in good health and CMV-seronegative.

The chain has TRBV29-1 and TRBJ1-1; D is possibly TRBD1 (5 bases). Germline loops: CDR1 SQVTM, CDR2 ANQGSEA. Trimming shortened V by 4 bases and J by 2 bases, and 11 bases separated the two germline ends. The CDR3 runs 13 residues. The CDR3 loop reads CSVAWTPNTEAFF. In DNA form, the CDR3 reads TGCAGCGTTGCCTGGACACCCAACACTGAAGCTTTCTTT. The variable domain in full, completed from reference TRBV29-1 and TRBJ1-1, reads SAVISQKPSRDICQRGTSLTIQCQVDSQVTMMFWYRQQPGQSLTLIATANQGSEATYESGFVIDKFPISRPNLTFSTLTVSNMSPEDSSIYLCSVAWTPNTEAFFGQGTRLTVV.

This chain joins TRBV6-1 and TRBJ2-2, with 9 nucleotides matching TRBD1. The germline gives CDR1 MNHNS, CDR2 SASEGT. The CDR3 is 15 residues long. With V trimmed by 11 bases and J by 4 bases, 11 bases remained unmatched. CDR3 protein: CAGGTGLVSTGELFF. The CDR3, as DNA: TGTGCCGGAGGGACAGGGTTAGTCAGCACCGGGGAGCTGTTTTTT.

CDR3 loop: CASRRQEGLSYEQYF. The CDR3 DNA sequence: TGCGCCAGCAGACGCCAGGAGGGACTATCCTACGAGCAGTACTTC. The V gene is TRBV5-1, the J gene TRBJ2-7, with 7 bases lining up with TRBD2. The V and J ends lost 5 bases and 1 base, in that order; junction bases with no gene match: 9. The CDR3 sequence is 15 residues long. CDR1 and CDR2 (germline): SGHRS, YFSETQ.

The chain carries TRBV15 and TRBJ2-3; 7 bases are shared with TRBD2. Germline V gene sequence: CDR1 LNHNV, CDR2 YYDKDF (reference sequence). V shed 0 bases and J 4 bases; nucleotides not matched to a gene: 4. The CDR3 spans 15 residues. Here the CDR3 DNA reads TGTGCCACCAGCAGAGATCGGGGGAGGGCAGATACGCAGTATTTT. Encoded protein: CATSRDRGRADTQYF.

This chain connects TRBV9 to TRBJ2-3; 12 positions match TRBD1. V dropped 0 bases and J dropped 5; count of bases not matched to a gene: 4. This CDR3 has 16 residues. Germline lookup yields CDR1 SGDLS and CDR2 YYNGEE. As DNA, the CDR3 is TGTGCCAGCAGCGTAGCGGGACAGGGGGCTGTAGATACGCAGTATTTT. Translating it yields CASSVAGQGAVDTQYF.

The chain is built from TRBV27 and TRBJ2-1, with D perhaps TRBD2 (5 bases). V lost 5 bases to trimming and J lost 5 bases, with 16 bases between them. This CDR3 is built from 15 residues. The V gene's germline CDR1 is MNHEY and CDR2 SMNVEV (reference sequence). DNA for the CDR3: TGTGCCAGCAGTCTGGGAGCCGGAGTGAACAATGAGCAGTTCTTC. Protein product: CASSLGAGVNNEQFF.

This chain joins TRBV7-2 and TRBJ1-5, with TRBD1 matching over 9 bases. The CDR3 has 16 amino acids. V lost 1 base to trimming and J lost 2 bases; unmatched junction nucleotides: 3. The germline CDR1 and CDR2 sequences are SGHTA and FQGNSA. The CDR3 protein is CASSLGTGVRNQPQHF. DNA for the CDR3: TGTGCCAGCAGCTTAGGGACAGGGGTTCGCAATCAGCCCCAGCATTTT.

This chain joins TRBV10-3 and TRBJ1-1, with 7 bases lining up with TRBD1. The V gene's germline CDR1 is ENHRY and CDR2 SYGVKD. This CDR3 spans 15 amino acids. With 5 bases clipped from V and 10 bases from J, the junction kept 16 bases outside the gene matches. The chain's CDR3 is CAISTNRGFEGAAFF. CDR3 nucleotides: TGTGCCATCAGTACGAACAGGGGCTTCGAGGGGGCAGCTTTCTTT.

DNA of the CDR3: TGTGCCAGCAGCTTCACTCACCGAGCGGAGTTCTTC. It encodes CASSFTHRAEFF. The chain couples TRBV7-8 to TRBJ2-1; D is possibly TRBD2 (5 bases). Per the germline V gene, CDR1 is SGHVS and CDR2 is FQNEAQ. V lost 3 bases and J 14 bases, leaving 14 bases between the germline ends. The CDR3 covers 12 residues.

The rearrangement links TRBV5-1 to TRBJ1-3; D not certain. The germline CDR1 and CDR2 sequences are SGHRS and YFSETQ. There are 15 residues in the CDR3. V was cut by 0 bases and J by 0 bases, with 7 bases left in between. CDR3 protein: CASSLVANSGNTIYF. CDR3 nucleotide sequence: TGCGCCAGCAGCTTGGTGGCAAACTCTGGAAACACCATATATTTT.

The CDR3 sequence: CASSGTGGSQPQHF. In nucleotides, the CDR3 is TGTGCCAGCAGTGGAACAGGGGGAAGTCAGCCCCAGCATTTT. V and J are TRBV2 and TRBJ1-5, with 8 bases fitting TRBD1. The V and J ends lost 4 bases and 6 bases, in that order; junction bases with no gene match: 5. CDR3 length: 14 amino acids. Germline-derived CDR1 and CDR2 are SNHLY and FYNNEI.

The chain couples TRBV5-1 to TRBJ1-1; 7 bases align to TRBD1. This CDR3 has 14 amino acids. Trimming took 4 bases from V and 1 from J; bases not matched to a gene: 4. Germline CDR1 and CDR2: SGHRS and YFSETQ. The CDR3 DNA reads TGCGCCAGCAGCATCGGACAGGCGAACACTGAAGCTTTCTTT. Translation: CASSIGQANTEAFF.

This clone occurred a few times. The J gene is TRBJ1-1, the V gene TRBV7-2; 8 bases agree with TRBD1. Germline loops: CDR1 SGHTA, CDR2 FQGNSA. This CDR3 spans 13 amino acids. J lost 4 bases, V lost 4 bases, and 2 bases had no gene match. The CDR3 sequence is CASSWTGSTEAFF. CDR3 DNA: TGTGCCAGCAGCTGGACAGGGAGCACTGAAGCTTTCTTT.

The V call is TRBV5-1, the J call TRBJ2-7; D not resolved. The CDR3 has 14 residues. The V gene's germline CDR1 is SGHRS and CDR2 YFSETQ. Trimming left V 0 bases short and J 2 bases short, with 9 bases between. CDR3 amino acids: CASSLESGPYEQYF. The CDR3 bases are TGCGCCAGCAGCTTGGAGTCAGGTCCCTACGAGCAGTACTTC.

The rearrangement uses TRBV29-1 and TRBJ2-3; perhaps TRBD2 as D (6 bases). This CDR3 has 13 amino acids. CDR1 and CDR2 from the germline V gene are SQVTM and ANQGSEA. Trimming removed 4 bases from V and 2 bases from J, with 10 bases in between. The CDR3 reads CSVGRGVTDTQYF. The CDR3 nucleotides read TGCAGCGTTGGCCGCGGGGTCACAGATACGCAGTATTTT.

This rearrangement joins TRBV7-6 to TRBJ2-3, with 7 bases aligning to TRBD2. V shed 11 bases, J shed 2 bases, and the junction held 13 bases outside the gene matches. From germline, CDR1 is SGHVS and CDR2 FNYEAQ. This CDR3 is built from 15 residues. CDR3 region: CASRRGSILTDTQYF. The CDR3 DNA reads as TGTGCCTCCAGGCGCGGGAGCATTCTCACAGATACGCAGTATTTT. Looking up the rest from reference TRBV7-6 and TRBJ2-3 gives the full variable domain: GAGVSQSPRYKVTKRGQDVALRCDPISGHVSLYWYRQALGQGPEFLTYFNYEAQQDKSGLPNDRFSAERPEGSISTLTIQRTEQRDSAMYRCASRRGSILTDTQYFGPGTRLTVL.

The gene calls are TRBV4-3 and TRBJ2-1; unclear D gene. The CDR3 is 13 amino acids. Between the trimmed V and J ends, which lost 0 bases and 9 bases, there was a span of 9 bases. Germline V gene data show CDR1 as LGHNA and CDR2 as YSLEER. CDR3 region: CASSQERTVEQFF. The CDR3 DNA follows: TGCGCCAGCAGCCAAGAGAGAACCGTTGAGCAGTTCTTC.

The chain has TRBV19 and TRBJ1-2, with 9 bases that match TRBD1. The trim removed 5 bases at V and 4 bases at J, leaving 5 bases unmatched. CDR1 and CDR2 from the germline V gene are LNHDA and SQIVND (reference sequence). The CDR3 runs 14 residues. The CDR3 sequence is CASSPQDRGYGYTF. CDR3 sequence (DNA): TGTGCCAGTAGTCCCCAGGACAGGGGCTATGGCTACACCTTC.

The chain carries TRBV6-6 and TRBJ1-5; possible D gene TRBD1, 5 bases. V lost 3 bases, J lost 5 bases, and 11 bases lay in between. This CDR3 is 14 amino acids long. Germline assignment: CDR1 MNHNY and CDR2 SVGAGI (reference sequence). CDR3 loop: CASSYRGLDQPQHF. The CDR3 nucleotides are TGTGCCAGCAGTTATAGGGGTTTAGATCAGCCCCAGCATTTT.

CDR3 nucleotides: TGTGCCAGCAGTCTACCGCGAGGAGAAGCTTTCTTT. Translation gives CASSLPRGEAFF. This chain joins TRBV5-6 and TRBJ1-1, with D hard to call. V lost 5 bases and J lost 8, with 13 bases in between. The CDR3 contains 12 residues. The germline CDR1 and CDR2 sequences are SGHDT and YYEEEE.

This chain links TRBV7-8 with TRBJ2-7; TRBD2 agrees at 8 bases. This CDR3 is 18 amino acids long. The germline gives CDR1 SGHVS, CDR2 FQNEAQ. V dropped 0 bases and J dropped 0; count of bases not matched to a gene: 10. CDR3 region: CASSLAVLAGSHSYEQYF. The CDR3 coding sequence is TGTGCCAGCAGCTTAGCGGTGTTAGCGGGGTCACACTCCTACGAGCAGTACTTC.

The chain uses TRBV7-9 and TRBJ1-1; D unresolved. Germline values: CDR1 SEHNR, CDR2 FQNEAQ (reference sequence). The CDR3 consists of 13 residues. Trimming removed 5 bases at V and 4 bases at J, with 11 bases between. The CDR3 region is CASSPPSLTEAFF. The CDR3 DNA reads as TGTGCCAGCAGCCCCCCTTCACTCACTGAAGCTTTCTTT.

The chain is built from TRBV7-2 and TRBJ1-4, with a tentative D call TRBD1 (6 bases). This CDR3 has 15 residues. Germline lookup yields CDR1 SGHTA and CDR2 FQGNSA. V shed 4 bases and J shed 3 bases, with 12 bases lying between them. In DNA form, the CDR3 reads TGTGCCAGCAGCTCTCAGGGGAGCGCTAATGAAAAACTGTTTTTT. The encoded protein is CASSSQGSANEKLFF.

V usage is TRBV7-8 and J usage is TRBJ1-1; D is ambiguous. The CDR3 is made up of 14 amino acids. Germline V CDR1 and CDR2: SGHVS, FQNEAQ. V lost 2 bases and J 2 bases, leaving 9 bases between the germline ends. CDR3 DNA sequence: TGTGCCAGCAGCTTAAATCTGGGCAACACTGAAGCTTTCTTT. Its protein product is CASSLNLGNTEAFF. Together with reference TRBV7-8 and TRBJ1-1, the CDR3 gives the full variable domain: GAGVSQSPRYKVAKRGQDVALRCDPISGHVSLFWYQQALGQGPEFLTYFQNEAQLDKSGLPSDRFFAERPEGSVSTLKIQRTQQEDSAVYLCASSLNLGNTEAFFGQGTRLTVV.

J is TRBJ2-7 and V is TRBV27; D gene ambiguous. The V end was cut by 7 bases, the J end by 0 bases, with 13 bases between. CDR1 and CDR2 from the germline V gene are MNHEY and SMNVEV (reference sequence). The CDR3 sequence is 14 residues long. As DNA, the CDR3 is TGTGCCAGCACCCCGCATAGGAGCTCCTACGAGCAGTACTTC. Translating gives CASTPHRSSYEQYF.

The chain has TRBV9 and TRBJ1-6, with 8 bases identical to TRBD1. CDR1 SGDLS and CDR2 YYNGEE come from the germline V gene. Trimming cost V 2 bases and J 9 bases; bases outside gene matches: 4. This CDR3 has 14 residues. CDR3 bases: TGTGCCAGCAGCGTTGGGGACAGGACTTCACCCCTCCACTTT. As protein: CASSVGDRTSPLHF.

This clone was recorded once. This rearrangement joins TRBV28 to TRBJ1-1; 8 positions agree with TRBD1. Per the germline V gene, CDR1 is MDHEN and CDR2 is SYDVKM. The CDR3 covers 12 residues. The V and J ends lost 10 bases and 8 bases, in that order; junction bases with no gene match: 9. The CDR3 here is CATRLRDREAFF. CDR3 DNA: TGTGCCACCCGTCTCCGGGACAGGGAAGCTTTCTTT. Full variable domain (missing parts from reference TRBV28 and TRBJ1-1): DVKVTQSSRYLVKRTGEKVFLECVQDMDHENMFWYRQDPGLGLRLIYFSYDVKMKEKGDIPEGYSVSREKKERFSLILESASTNQTSMYLCATRLRDREAFFGQGTRLTVV.

This clone showed up just once. The chain has TRBV7-2 and TRBJ1-6; D is undetermined. Trimming stripped 1 base from V and 10 bases from J, with 14 bases between. This CDR3 contains 15 residues. Germline V gene sequence: CDR1 SGHTA, CDR2 FQGNSA. The CDR3 DNA sequence: TGTGCCAGCAGCTTAGGAGGAAGTACACGCTCACCCCTCCACTTT. Amino acids: CASSLGGSTRSPLHF. The complete variable domain, with remaining parts taken from reference TRBV7-2 and TRBJ1-6, reads GAGVSQSPSNKVTEKGKDVELRCDPISGHTALYWYRQSLGQGLEFLIYFQGNSAPDKSGLPSDRFSAERTGGSVSTLTIQRTQQEDSAVYLCASSLGGSTRSPLHFGNGTRLTVT.

The gene calls are TRBV5-6 and TRBJ2-5, with D tentatively TRBD1 (5 bases). CDR3 length: 14 amino acids. In germline, CDR1 is SGHDT, CDR2 YYEEEE. Trimming pared 2 bases from V and 1 base from J, leaving 9 bases between. The DNA of the CDR3 is TGTGCCAGCAGCTTCCAGGGCAGCCAAGAGACCCAGTACTTC. Residues: CASSFQGSQETQYF. The complete variable domain, with remaining parts taken from reference TRBV5-6 and TRBJ2-5, reads DAGVTQSPTHLIKTRGQQVTLRCSPKSGHDTVSWYQQALGQGPQFIFQYYEEEERQRGNFPDRFSGHQFPNYSSELNVNALLLGDSALYLCASSFQGSQETQYFGPGTRLLVL.